This T cell receptor beta chain was captured in a study of early T cells in non-severe SARS-CoV-2 infection. Overall study: Sequencing targeted bulk RNA from unsorted whole blood, leaving chains unpaired.

This clonotype occurred many times. Separate cDNA molecules each had unique molecular identifiers attached to them. TCRdb processed the 5' RACE reads anew with MiXCR; each CDR3 protein has one entry. The sample lists tens of thousands of distinct CDR3 sequences; less than 15% were seen once. V lost 3 bases to trimming and J lost 5 bases; unmatched junction nucleotides: 4. The length of the CDR3 is 14 residues. Germline-derived CDR1 and CDR2 are MNHEY and SVGEGT. This sequence joins TRBV6-2 or TRBV6-3 and TRBJ2-1, with 7 bases lining up with TRBD2. Sequenced material: whole blood. This sequence was found in an adult who was a healthcare worker with PCR-confirmed SARS-CoV-2 infection or an uninfected control (not recorded which). The CDR3, as DNA: TGTGCCAGCAGTTATGGTGGGACTAACAATGAGCAGTTCTTC. Translation: CASSYGGTNNEQFF.